This passage covers 2 T cell receptor beta chains from one sample sequenced in a study of cytomegalovirus exposure and HLA in healthy donors. Clones were read by immunoSEQ multiplex PCR, and TCRdb kept only the in-frame ones, dropping some. This sample has about 130,000 clones, with 75% to 90% found just once. Input material: PBMCs. The receptor set was obtained from a woman younger than 45 in good health and CMV-seropositive.

The V call is TRBV9, the J call TRBJ2-3; perhaps TRBD2 as D (6 bases). Germline V CDR1 and CDR2: SGDLS, YYNGEE. The CDR3 contains 15 residues. The V and J ends lost 3 bases and 0 bases respectively, with 11 bases between them. CDR3 loop: CASSEGLRSTDTQYF. The CDR3 DNA is TGTGCCAGCAGCGAGGGACTCCGGAGCACAGATACGCAGTATTTT.

The chain links TRBV7-9 to TRBJ1-1, with a weak D call TRBD1 (5 bases). CDR3 length: 12 amino acids. With 5 bases removed from V and 8 bases from J, the gap between germline ends came to 12 bases. CDR1 SEHNR and CDR2 FQNEAQ come from the germline V gene (reference sequence). CDR3 bases: TGTGCCAGCAGCCCCGGGGGGGTGGAAGCTTTCTTT. This codes for CASSPGGVEAFF.